The source of this T cell receptor (beta chain) is a study of regulatory T cells in long-lasting Graves disease. CDR3 regions were amplified by Arm-PCR using iRepertoire HTBI primers to build TCR beta libraries. Authors' data handling: Across all samples, approximately 68 TRBV segments and about 13 TRBJ segments were identified. MiXCR, run by TCRdb on the multiplex PCR reads, gives a single entry per CDR3 protein. The V and J calls and clone size come from TCRdb's table, not from the authors' own analysis. The table lists about 300,000 distinct CDR3 sequences, 22% of them singletons. Germline CDR1 reads SGHRS; CDR2 reads YFSETQ. V dropped 4 bases and J dropped 5 bases, with 7 bases sitting between them. CDR3 length: 11 residues. Stated time point: persistent/refractory GD, antithyroid drugs over 5 years with positive TRAb. Making the TCR library involved RNA that had been extracted from PBMCs.

The clonotype originates from a female donor with Graves disease. Source: peripheral blood mononuclear cells (PBMCs), taken when the disease was refractory, from a patient treated with antithyroid drugs. The chain is built from TRBV5-1 and TRBJ2-7; D is undetermined. The CDR3 spells CASSDSNEQYF. The CDR3 region has the DNA TGCGCCAGCAGCGACTCGAACGAGCAGTACTTC.